The clone carrying this T cell receptor beta chain was counted between two and nine times. TCRdb re-called the 5' RACE reads with MiXCR, one entry per CDR3 protein. Of 620,000 or so distinct CDR3 sequences in the sample, approximately 16% were seen once. The CDR3 runs to 14 residues. Trimming took 4 bases from V and 3 from J, leaving 13 bases between them. Per germline, CDR1 MGHRA and CDR2 YSYEKL. This specimen belongs to a study of T cells after yellow fever vaccination. Study-wide background: The authors prepared low-cell-number fractions using SMART-Seq v4 Ultra Low Input.

This receptor was taken from a man aged 18 to 30 who received the YFV17D yellow fever vaccine. This chain joins TRBV4-1 and TRBJ2-7; the D is unclear. Source: PBMCs, taken 5 to 6 days after the first yellow fever vaccination. CDR3 sequence reads: CASSPGGLDYEQYF. Here the CDR3 DNA reads TGCGCCAGCAGCCCCGGCGGTTTGGACTACGAGCAGTACTTC.